The sequence of this T cell receptor beta chain was determined in a study of T cells after yellow fever vaccination. One entry per CDR3 protein results from TCRdb running MiXCR on the 5' RACE reads. The sample includes about 200,000 distinct CDR3 sequences, 3% to 3.5% of them seen just once. Study-level findings and limits: CD4 and CD8 compartments shared a small share of clonotypes, likely from convergent recombination. A secondary response was less intense yet reached its peak sooner, at day 5 versus 15. The booster response re-showed most primary clones: roughly 97% CD4, approximately 90% CD8.

There are many counts of this clonotype. The antigen is not known. The specimen comprised CD4+ T cells sorted from PBMCs, sampled 10 days after the yellow fever booster vaccination. This TCR came from a man aged 18-30 years who received the YFV17D yellow fever vaccine.

The CDR3 is CAWNRDNEQFF. The CDR3, as DNA: TGTGCCTGGAACAGGGACAATGAGCAGTTCTTC. V usage is TRBV30 and J usage is TRBJ2-1; perhaps TRBD1 as D (6 bases). The V gene lost 4 bases and the J gene lost 5 bases, with 6 bases spanning the gap. The CDR3 runs 11 residues. Germline V CDR1 and CDR2: GTSNPN, SVGIG (reference sequence). The full variable domain, with the rest looked up from reference TRBV30 and TRBJ2-1, is SQTIHQWPATLVQPVGSPLSLECTVEGTSNPNLYWYRQAAGRGLQLLFYSVGIGQISSEVPQNLSASRPQDRQFILSSKKLLLSDSGFYLCAWNRDNEQFFGPGTRLTVL.